This T cell receptor beta chain is drawn from a study of blood T cell repertoires in COVID-19 (dated by TCRdb to the early 2020s). For the wider study: Samples from collaborators originated in the United States, Italy and Spain and spanned both the acute and convalescent phases of COVID-19. The prospective study material was composed of cDNA or gDNA derived from T cells, B-cell-depleted T cells, or PBMCs. Where HLA class I and class II types were available, the types were taken from metadata supplied by the sample provider, not from assay-based typing. The repertoires were released in a freely available public database meant as a resource for research on the immune response to SARS-CoV-2. The samples were drawn from two sources: the first 160 participants of the ongoing ImmuneRACE study, and some 1,300 subjects contributed by 6 global collaborators. Deeply sampled blood TCRbeta repertoires from subjects exposed to, actively infected with, or recovered from COVID-19 were included in the dataset. A de-identified subject ID, COVID-19 status, age in years and sex were almost always included in the sample metadata.

General study outcomes and caveats: The quantity of clinical and demographic metadata differed by source and by participant and was supplied without curation.

On this clone: Its antigen remains unidentified. It has no much larger one-base neighbor in the sample; base qualities were not kept.

Enrolling through a virtual design, the prospective study's participants ranged in age from roughly 18 to 95 years and lived across some 23 United States geographic areas. In the prospective study, participants were assigned to cohorts based on the clinical history participants reported in a screening survey and a study questionnaire. In the prospective study, whole blood, serum and a nasopharyngeal or oropharyngeal swab were collected from each participant by mobile phlebotomists. Over a roughly 2-month period, participants in the prospective study had the option of providing additional blood draws and questionnaires. Prospective study blood samples were shipped either frozen or at room temperature before DNA extraction. The immunoSEQ Assay, a bias-controlled multiplex PCR, was used to amplify TCRbeta CDR3 regions from genomic DNA. In the authors' own workflow: The number of nucleated cells in each sample was estimated from the amplification of reference gene primers within the assay. To quantify the absolute abundance of each unique TCRbeta CDR3 rearrangement, sequence reads were collapsed and filtered. For each sample, productive Simpson clonality was calculated as the square root of Simpson's diversity index over productive rearrangements. Drawn from immuneACCESS, this table holds only the in-frame rearrangements with V and J called that TCRdb kept. Clones are partly lost; checked studies trace under half to an unresolved V gene and leave the rest unexplained. Clone size and the V and J calls come from that table; the DNA yielded D and trimming. Counted in this sample were about 210,000 clones; 75% to 85% of them appeared once. The ten largest make up 4.3% of the sample.

V sheds 5 bases and J sheds 1 base, leaving 11 bases between their ends. Based on the germline V gene (reference sequence), the CDR1 and CDR2 sequences are MNHNY and SVGAGI. There are 14 amino acids in the CDR3, from cysteine to phenylalanine inclusive. Of the read, only the CDR3 DNA is kept; its 42 bases are in frame from base 1. The sequence was obtained from a man younger than 40 with acute COVID-19. The sample was PBMCs or T cells enriched from blood (not recorded which). The chain is made from TRBV6-6 and TRBJ1-1; too little of a D gene remains to name it. CDR3 reads: CASSPSQANTEAFF. The DNA is TGTGCCAGCAGTCCCTCTCAGGCGAACACTGAAGCTTTCTTT.